One and the same sample provided the 14 T cell receptor beta chains below, sequenced in a study of cytomegalovirus exposure and HLA in healthy donors. PCR amplification relied on 60 Vbeta primers (plus 13 Jbeta primers). Data came from immunoSEQ multiplex PCR; TCRdb stores just in-frame clones and leaves some out. The data hold 250,000 or so clones, with about nine tenths observed a single time. Sequences were obtained from PBMCs. The source of these receptors is a girl aged 2 to 9 in good health and CMV-seronegative.

The chain carries TRBV2 and TRBJ2-5, with D perhaps matching TRBD1 (5 bases). CDR1 SNHLY and CDR2 FYNNEI come from the germline V gene. The CDR3 runs to 11 residues. V dropped 6 bases and J dropped 4 bases, with 6 bases sitting between them. The DNA for the CDR3 is TGTGCCAGCAGCCAGGGAGAGACCCAGTACTTC. Amino acids: CASSQGETQYF.

The chain has TRBV7-6 and TRBJ2-5; 7 bases map to TRBD1. J lost 8 bases, V lost 0 bases, and 9 bases had no gene match. The CDR3 is 15 amino acids. The V gene's germline CDR1 is SGHVS and CDR2 FNYEAQ. Here the CDR3 reads CASSLATGQRKTQYF. CDR3 coding DNA: TGTGCCAGCAGCTTAGCTACGGGACAGCGGAAAACCCAGTACTTC.

With respect to this clone: This sample also contains other DNA sequences that code for the same CDR3. The V and J genes are TRBV5-1 and TRBJ2-7; 10 bases match TRBD1. The CDR3 runs to 14 residues. The ends lost 0 bases at V and 3 bases at J; junction bases unmatched: 0. Looked up from germline, CDR1 is SGHRS and CDR2 is YFSETQ. CDR3 protein: CASSLGTGGYEQYF. The CDR3 DNA sequence: TGCGCCAGCAGCTTGGGGACAGGGGGCTACGAGCAGTACTTC.

The rearrangement uses TRBV2 and TRBJ1-2; D is undetermined. Germline V gives CDR1 SNHLY, CDR2 FYNNEI. The CDR3 contains 12 residues. The V end was cut by 10 bases, the J end by 2 bases, with 11 bases between. CDR3 residues: CATEEGNYGYTF. The CDR3 region has the DNA TGTGCCACGGAGGAGGGAAACTATGGCTACACCTTC.

The chain carries TRBV29-1 and TRBJ2-3, with a weak D call TRBD1 (6 bases). With 0 bases removed from V and 8 bases from J, the gap between germline ends came to 18 bases. The CDR3 is 15 amino acids. Germline CDR1 SQVTM, CDR2 ANQGSEA. The CDR3 bases are TGCAGCGTTGAAGAGAGTACCGCCCTAGGGGGTACGCAGTATTTT. Translating gives CSVEESTALGGTQYF.

The chain employs TRBV19 and TRBJ1-5; 8 positions match TRBD1. The V and J ends lost 0 bases and 0 bases, in that order; junction bases with no gene match: 10. The CDR3 runs to 19 residues. CDR1 and CDR2 from the germline V gene are LNHDA and SQIVND (reference sequence). The CDR3 is CASSIDGRGPYYSNQPQHF. The CDR3 nucleotides are TGTGCCAGTAGTATAGACGGCAGGGGGCCATATTATAGCAATCAGCCCCAGCATTTT.

The chain combines TRBV6-5 with TRBJ2-3; 10 nucleotides align to TRBD2. There are 16 residues in the CDR3. Germline-derived CDR1 and CDR2 are MNHEY and SVGAGI. V trimming: 4 bases; J trimming: 0 bases; junction bases outside the gene matches: 4. The CDR3 sequence: CASSSSSGGSTDTQYF. The DNA of the CDR3 is TGTGCCAGCAGTTCCTCTAGCGGGGGTAGCACAGATACGCAGTATTTT.

This chain links TRBV9 with TRBJ1-4; 10 bases fit TRBD1. Per the germline V gene, CDR1 is SGDLS and CDR2 is YYNGEE. V dropped 2 bases and J dropped 7; count of bases not matched to a gene: 5. The CDR3 totals 15 residues. CDR3 residues: CASSVGTGDREKLFF. DNA of the CDR3: TGTGCCAGCAGCGTGGGGACAGGGGATCGTGAAAAACTGTTTTTT.

V is TRBV25-1 and J is TRBJ1-4; D might be TRBD1 (6 bases). The CDR3 sequence is 14 residues long. The V gene lost 2 bases and the J gene lost 8 bases, with 12 bases spanning the gap. Germline loops: CDR1 MGHDK, CDR2 SYGVNS. The CDR3 here is CASSERQGIEKLFF. The CDR3 DNA reads as TGTGCCAGCAGTGAAAGGCAGGGGATAGAAAAACTGTTTTTT. Full variable domain (outside the CDR3, taken from reference TRBV25-1 and TRBJ1-4): EADIYQTPRYLVIGTGKKITLECSQTMGHDKMYWYQQDPGMELHLIHYSYGVNSTEKGDLSSESTVSRIRTEHFPLTLESARPSHTSQYLCASSERQGIEKLFFGSGTQLSVL.

In this sample, this clone turned up a few times. The chain carries TRBV6-5 and TRBJ1-1, with 7 nucleotides matching TRBD1. In germline, CDR1 is MNHEY, CDR2 SVGAGI. This CDR3 spans 14 amino acids. Unmatched junction bases numbered 4, after V lost 5 bases and J lost 1 base. CDR3 region: CASSGGQKNTEAFF. The CDR3, as DNA: TGTGCCAGCAGTGGGGGACAGAAGAACACTGAAGCTTTCTTT.

This clone was recorded once. The rearrangement links TRBV7-2 to TRBJ2-7; TRBD2 matches at 8 bases. Unmatched junction bases numbered 7, after V lost 5 bases and J lost 1 base. CDR1 SGHTA and CDR2 FQGNSA come from the germline V gene. The CDR3 has 15 amino acids. Here the CDR3 reads CASSLLAGESYEQYF. For the CDR3, the DNA is TGTGCCAGCAGCCTGCTAGCGGGCGAATCCTACGAGCAGTACTTC. Supplemented by reference TRBV7-2 and TRBJ2-7, the full variable domain reads GAGVSQSPSNKVTEKGKDVELRCDPISGHTALYWYRQSLGQGLEFLIYFQGNSAPDKSGLPSDRFSAERTGGSVSTLTIQRTQQEDSAVYLCASSLLAGESYEQYFGPGTRLTVT.

Only one count was recorded for this clone. The CDR3 spells CSASGKTVRYNEQFF. Written as DNA, the CDR3 is TGCAGCGCCTCAGGGAAAACGGTACGCTACAATGAGCAGTTCTTC. The chain employs TRBV29-1 and TRBJ2-1; maybe TRBD1 (5 bases). CDR1 is SQVTM, CDR2 ANQGSEA, per germline. Trimming removed 7 bases at V and 3 bases at J, with 19 bases between. The CDR3 is 15 residues long.

The V gene is TRBV28, the J gene TRBJ2-7, with 8 positions matching TRBD1. Germline V gene lookup returns CDR1 MDHEN and CDR2 SYDVKM. The CDR3 contains 14 residues. The V and J ends lost 3 bases and 4 bases, in that order; junction bases with no gene match: 5. The CDR3 sequence: CASSFPGGKYEQYF. Here the CDR3 DNA reads TGTGCCAGCAGTTTCCCAGGGGGCAAATACGAGCAGTACTTC.

The V and J genes are TRBV23-1 and TRBJ2-7; TRBD1 might be the D (5 bases). TRBV23-1 falls under the ORF class, with uncertain function. V was shortened by 6 bases and J by 5 bases, with 14 bases between the two germline ends. The CDR3 runs 13 residues. The CDR3 DNA follows: TGCGCCAGCAGCCCGAATAGGGGCAACGAGCAGTACTTC. It encodes CASSPNRGNEQYF.